Shown below are 17 T cell receptor beta chains from a single sample sequenced in a study of monozygotic twins with inflammatory bowel disease. From its re-call of the 5' RACE reads, TCRdb lists each CDR3 protein once, without DNA. With about 300,000 distinct CDR3 sequences in the sample, the ten largest clones hold approximately 5.4%. The specimen sequenced was blood. The receptors here all came from a human donor with ulcerative colitis or Crohn's disease, or a healthy co-twin of an affected twin (not recorded which).

The CDR3 spells CASSLGGGKEGQPQHF. This chain links TRBV7-2 with TRBJ1-5; as DNA is missing, the TRBD1 call by TCRdb cannot be tested. This CDR3 spans 16 amino acids. Germline-derived CDR1 and CDR2 are SGHTA and FQGNSA.

The chain carries TRBV12-3 or TRBV12-4 and TRBJ1-1. The CDR3 has 14 residues. This CDR3 is CASSFGGGWTEAFF.

V usage is TRBV6-1 and J usage is TRBJ2-1. In germline, CDR1 is MNHNS, CDR2 SASEGT. The CDR3 has 14 amino acids. The CDR3 loop reads CATQLRGPYNEQFF.

The J gene is TRBJ2-1, the V gene TRBV9; the TCRdb call, TRBD2, lacks DNA for checking. CDR1 and CDR2 from the germline V gene are SGDLS and YYNGEE. The CDR3 spans 16 residues. The CDR3 sequence: CASSVAPMIAGNEQFF.

V is TRBV5-1 and J is TRBJ2-1. Germline V gene sequence: CDR1 SGHRS, CDR2 YFSETQ. The CDR3 runs to 12 residues. The CDR3 protein is CASSLDAYEQFF. The complete variable domain, with remaining parts taken from reference TRBV5-1 and TRBJ2-1, reads KAGVTQTPRYLIKTRGQQVTLSCSPISGHRSVSWYQQTPGQGLQFLFEYFSETQRNKGNFPGRFSGRQFSNSRSEMNVSTLELGDSALYLCASSLDAYEQFFGPGTRLTVL.

V usage is TRBV6-2 or TRBV6-3 and J usage is TRBJ2-3; TCRdb reports TRBD2, a call that lacks DNA to check it against. Germline CDR1 reads MNHEY; CDR2 reads SVGEGT. The CDR3 is 17 residues long. This CDR3 reads CASSRSKYSLSTDTQYF.

The V call is TRBV7-2, the J call TRBJ1-4. Germline V CDR1 and CDR2: SGHTA, FQGNSA. The CDR3 is 15 amino acids. CDR3 protein: CASSLLRGTNEKLFF.

The chain employs TRBV4-1 and TRBJ1-5. Per the germline V gene, CDR1 is MGHRA and CDR2 is YSYEKL. The CDR3 is made up of 13 amino acids. CDR3 loop: CASSPQVAQPQHF.

The chain has TRBV9 and TRBJ2-7. CDR1 is SGDLS and CDR2 is YYNGEE in the germline V gene. The CDR3 sequence is 14 residues long. CDR3 sequence reads: CASSGEVTAVEQYF.

The chain carries TRBV29-1 and TRBJ2-1; there is no DNA to check the TCRdb D call of TRBD1. CDR1 SQVTM and CDR2 ANQGSEA come from the germline V gene. The CDR3 runs 13 residues. CDR3 loop: CSAPGVDYNEQFF.

V gene TRBV20-1 combines with J gene TRBJ2-1. This CDR3 has 15 residues. The germline V gene encodes CDR1 DFQATT and CDR2 SNEGSKA (reference sequence). CDR3 sequence: CSARDASANGHEQFF.

The chain links TRBV7-2 to TRBJ2-7; TCRdb calls TRBD2, which cannot be checked without DNA. Germline V gene lookup returns CDR1 SGHTA and CDR2 FQGNSA. The CDR3 runs to 15 residues. CDR3 region: CASSPGLAGVAGQYF. Based on the CDR3 plus reference TRBV7-2 and TRBJ2-7, the full variable domain is GAGVSQSPSNKVTEKGKDVELRCDPISGHTALYWYRQSLGQGLEFLIYFQGNSAPDKSGLPSDRFSAERTGGSVSTLTIQRTQQEDSAVYLCASSPGLAGVAGQYFGPGTRLTVT.

Here the CDR3 reads CASSGLSSYKQYF. The rearrangement joins TRBV6-5 to TRBJ2-7. This CDR3 spans 13 amino acids. Germline CDR1 and CDR2: MNHEY and SVGAGI.

The chain links TRBV7-2 to TRBJ1-1; TCRdb indicates TRBD1, and absent DNA this call remains unverified. The CDR3 runs to 16 residues. Germline lookup yields CDR1 SGHTA and CDR2 FQGNSA. CDR3 amino acids: CASSPDRGGGNTEAFF. Based on the CDR3 plus reference TRBV7-2 and TRBJ1-1, the full variable domain is GAGVSQSPSNKVTEKGKDVELRCDPISGHTALYWYRQSLGQGLEFLIYFQGNSAPDKSGLPSDRFSAERTGGSVSTLTIQRTQQEDSAVYLCASSPDRGGGNTEAFFGQGTRLTVV.

The rearrangement uses TRBV6-1 and TRBJ2-3; TCRdb indicates TRBD1, and absent DNA this call remains unverified. The CDR3 is 18 residues long. CDR1 is MNHNS and CDR2 is SASEGT in the germline V gene. CDR3 protein: CASTLGFSGRGSTDTQYF.

The chain couples TRBV7-8 to TRBJ2-3; the TRBD2 assignment by TCRdb is unverifiable without DNA. The germline CDR1 and CDR2 sequences are SGHVS and FQNEAQ. CDR3 length equals 15 residues. CDR3: CASSQSGGSTDTQYF.

The gene calls are TRBV10-3 and TRBJ2-7. Germline V lookup: CDR1 ENHRY, CDR2 SYGVKD. The CDR3 contains 14 residues. The CDR3 is CAIRETGSSYEQYF.